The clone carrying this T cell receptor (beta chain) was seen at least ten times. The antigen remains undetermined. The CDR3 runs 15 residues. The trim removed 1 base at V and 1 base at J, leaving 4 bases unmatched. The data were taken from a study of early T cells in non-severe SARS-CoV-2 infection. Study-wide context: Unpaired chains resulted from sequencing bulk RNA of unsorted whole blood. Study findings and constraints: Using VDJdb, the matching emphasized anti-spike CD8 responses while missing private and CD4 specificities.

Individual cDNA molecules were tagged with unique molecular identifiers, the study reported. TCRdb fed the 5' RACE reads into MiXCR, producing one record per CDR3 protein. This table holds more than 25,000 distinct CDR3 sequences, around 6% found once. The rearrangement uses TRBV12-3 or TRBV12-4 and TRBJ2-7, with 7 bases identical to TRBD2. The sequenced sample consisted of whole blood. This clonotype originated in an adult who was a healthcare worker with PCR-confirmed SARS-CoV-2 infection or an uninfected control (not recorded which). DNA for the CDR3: TGTGCCAGCAGTTTAGGCGAGCGGGGTTCCTACGAGCAGTACTTC. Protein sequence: CASSLGERGSYEQYF.